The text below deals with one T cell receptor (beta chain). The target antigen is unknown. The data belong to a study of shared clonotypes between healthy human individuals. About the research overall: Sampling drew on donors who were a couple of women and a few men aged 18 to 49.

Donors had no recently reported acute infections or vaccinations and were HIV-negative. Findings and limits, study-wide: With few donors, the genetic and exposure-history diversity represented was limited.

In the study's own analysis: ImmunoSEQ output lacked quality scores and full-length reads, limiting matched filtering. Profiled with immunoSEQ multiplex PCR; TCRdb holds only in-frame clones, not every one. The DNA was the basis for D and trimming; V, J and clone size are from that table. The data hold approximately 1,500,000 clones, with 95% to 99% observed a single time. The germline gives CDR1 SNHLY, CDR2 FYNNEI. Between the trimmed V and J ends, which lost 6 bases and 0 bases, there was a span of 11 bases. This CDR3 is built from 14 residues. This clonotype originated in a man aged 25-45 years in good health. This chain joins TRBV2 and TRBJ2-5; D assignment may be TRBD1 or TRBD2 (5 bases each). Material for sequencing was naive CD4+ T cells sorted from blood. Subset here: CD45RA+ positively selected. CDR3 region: CASRPGRYQETQYF. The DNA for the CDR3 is TGTGCCAGCAGACCGGGACGGTACCAAGAGACCCAGTACTTC.